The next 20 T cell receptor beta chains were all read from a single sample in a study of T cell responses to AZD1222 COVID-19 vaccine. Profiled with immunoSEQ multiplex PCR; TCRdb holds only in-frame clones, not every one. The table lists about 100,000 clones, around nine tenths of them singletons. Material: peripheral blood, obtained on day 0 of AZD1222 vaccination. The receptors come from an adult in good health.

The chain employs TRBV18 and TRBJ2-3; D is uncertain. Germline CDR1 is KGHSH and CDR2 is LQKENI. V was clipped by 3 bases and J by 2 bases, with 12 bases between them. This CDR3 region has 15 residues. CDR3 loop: CASSPFRSNTDTQYF. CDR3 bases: TGTGCCAGCTCACCGTTCCGATCCAACACAGATACGCAGTATTTT.

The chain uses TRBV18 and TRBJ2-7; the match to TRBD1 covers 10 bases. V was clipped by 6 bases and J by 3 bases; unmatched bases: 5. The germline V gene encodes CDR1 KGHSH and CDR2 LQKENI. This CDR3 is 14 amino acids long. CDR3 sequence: CASSKGQGNYEQYF. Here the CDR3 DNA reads TGTGCCAGCTCCAAGGGACAGGGGAACTACGAGCAGTACTTC. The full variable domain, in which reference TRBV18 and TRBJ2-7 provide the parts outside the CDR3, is NAGVMQNPRHLVRRRGQEARLRCSPMKGHSHVYWYRQLPEEGLKFMVYLQKENIIDESGMPKERFSAEFPKEGPSILRIQQVVRGDSAAYFCASSKGQGNYEQYFGPGTRLTVT.

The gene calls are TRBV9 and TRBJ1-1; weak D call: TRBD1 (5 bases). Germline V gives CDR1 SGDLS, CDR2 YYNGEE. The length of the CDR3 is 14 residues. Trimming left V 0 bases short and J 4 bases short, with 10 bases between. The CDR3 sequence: CASSVGDLGTEAFF. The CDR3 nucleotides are TGTGCCAGCAGCGTAGGGGACTTGGGCACTGAAGCTTTCTTT.

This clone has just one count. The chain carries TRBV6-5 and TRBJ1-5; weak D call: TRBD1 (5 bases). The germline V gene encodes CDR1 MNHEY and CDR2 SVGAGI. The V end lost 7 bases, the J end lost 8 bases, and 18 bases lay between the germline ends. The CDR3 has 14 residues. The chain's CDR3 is CASNPDRIGKPQHF. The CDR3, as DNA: TGTGCCAGCAACCCAGACAGAATAGGAAAGCCCCAGCATTTT.

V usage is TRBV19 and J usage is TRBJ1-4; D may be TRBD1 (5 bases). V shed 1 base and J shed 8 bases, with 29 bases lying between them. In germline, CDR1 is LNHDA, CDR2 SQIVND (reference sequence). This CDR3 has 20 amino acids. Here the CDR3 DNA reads TGTGCCAGTAGTATAGCTGCGGTGGTCTTCCACCAGGGAGGATGGGAAAAACTGTTTTTT. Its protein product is CASSIAAVVFHQGGWEKLFF.

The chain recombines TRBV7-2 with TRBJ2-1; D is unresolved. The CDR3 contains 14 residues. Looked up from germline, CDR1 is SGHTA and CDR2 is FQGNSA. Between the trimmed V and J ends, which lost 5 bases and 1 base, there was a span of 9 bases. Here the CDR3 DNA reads TGTGCCAGCAGCCCAACAGTTTCCTACAATGAGCAGTTCTTC. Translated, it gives CASSPTVSYNEQFF.

The CDR3 region has the DNA TGTGCCAGCAGTTACCCAACGGGACCTACTTTCTTT. The encoded protein is CASSYPTGPTFF. The rearrangement uses TRBV6-5 and TRBJ1-1; weak D call: TRBD1 (5 bases). Trimming pared 2 bases from V and 12 bases from J, leaving 13 bases between. Germline CDR1 is MNHEY and CDR2 is SVGAGI. This CDR3 has 12 amino acids.

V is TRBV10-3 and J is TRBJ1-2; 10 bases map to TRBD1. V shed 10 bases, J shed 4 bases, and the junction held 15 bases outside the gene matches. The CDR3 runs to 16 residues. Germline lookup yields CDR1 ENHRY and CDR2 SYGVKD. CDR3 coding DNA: TGTGCCACCACGAATTTCGGGACAGGGGACCTCTATGGCTACACCTTC. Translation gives CATTNFGTGDLYGYTF.

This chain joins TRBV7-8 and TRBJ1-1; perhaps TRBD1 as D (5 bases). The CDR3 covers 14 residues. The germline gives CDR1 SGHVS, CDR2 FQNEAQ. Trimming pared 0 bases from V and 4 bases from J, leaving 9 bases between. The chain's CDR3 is CASSLAGVATEAFF. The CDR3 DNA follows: TGTGCCAGCAGCTTAGCAGGGGTGGCCACTGAAGCTTTCTTT.

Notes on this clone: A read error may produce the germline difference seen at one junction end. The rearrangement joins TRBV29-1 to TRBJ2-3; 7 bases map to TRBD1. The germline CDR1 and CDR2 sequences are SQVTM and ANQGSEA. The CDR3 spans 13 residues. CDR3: CSVEGTGTDTQYF. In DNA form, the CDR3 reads TGCAGCGTAGAAGGGACAGGCACAGATACGCAGTATTTT.

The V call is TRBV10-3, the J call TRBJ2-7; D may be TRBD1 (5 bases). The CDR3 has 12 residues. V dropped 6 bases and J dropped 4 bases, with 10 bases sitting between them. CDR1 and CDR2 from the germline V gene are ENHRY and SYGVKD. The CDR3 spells CAIRGSGYEQYF. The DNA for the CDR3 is TGTGCCATCAGAGGGTCAGGGTACGAGCAGTACTTC.

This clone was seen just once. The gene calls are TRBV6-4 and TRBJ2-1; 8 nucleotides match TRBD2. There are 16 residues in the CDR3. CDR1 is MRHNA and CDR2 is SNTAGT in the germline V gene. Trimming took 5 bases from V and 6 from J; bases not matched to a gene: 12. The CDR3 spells CASSQERAGALNEQFF. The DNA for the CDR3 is TGTGCCAGCAGTCAGGAGAGAGCGGGAGCCCTCAATGAGCAGTTCTTC.

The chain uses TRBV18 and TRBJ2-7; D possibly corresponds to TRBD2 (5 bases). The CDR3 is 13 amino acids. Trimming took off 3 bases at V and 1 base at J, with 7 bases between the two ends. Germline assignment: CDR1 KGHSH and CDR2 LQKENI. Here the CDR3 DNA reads TGTGCCAGCTCACCGGGGAGTTCCTACGAGCAGTACTTC. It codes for CASSPGSSYEQYF.

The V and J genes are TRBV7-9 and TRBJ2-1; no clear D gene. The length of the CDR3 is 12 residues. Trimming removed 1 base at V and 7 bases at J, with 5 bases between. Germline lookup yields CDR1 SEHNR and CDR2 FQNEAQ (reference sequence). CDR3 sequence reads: CASSLVANEQFF. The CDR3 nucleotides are TGTGCCAGCAGCTTAGTTGCTAATGAGCAGTTCTTC.

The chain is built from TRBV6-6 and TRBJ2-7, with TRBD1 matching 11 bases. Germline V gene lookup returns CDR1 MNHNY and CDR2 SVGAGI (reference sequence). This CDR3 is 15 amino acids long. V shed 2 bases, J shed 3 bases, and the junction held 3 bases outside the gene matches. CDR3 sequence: CASSYRDRGDYEQYF. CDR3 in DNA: TGTGCCAGCAGTTACCGGGACAGGGGGGACTACGAGCAGTACTTC.

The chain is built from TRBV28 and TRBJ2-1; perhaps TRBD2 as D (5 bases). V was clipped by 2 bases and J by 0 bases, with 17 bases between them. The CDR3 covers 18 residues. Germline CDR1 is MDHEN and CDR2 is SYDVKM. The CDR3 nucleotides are TGTGCCAGCAGTTTAGACTCGGGGTTGTTGGGCTCCTACAATGAGCAGTTCTTC. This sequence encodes CASSLDSGLLGSYNEQFF.

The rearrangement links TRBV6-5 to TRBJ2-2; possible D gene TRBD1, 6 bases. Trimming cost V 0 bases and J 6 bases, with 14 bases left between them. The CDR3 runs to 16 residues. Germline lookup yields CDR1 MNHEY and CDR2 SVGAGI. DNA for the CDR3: TGTGCCAGCAGTTACTCTCTAGGGGGTATTTCCGGGGAGCTGTTTTTT. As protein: CASSYSLGGISGELFF.

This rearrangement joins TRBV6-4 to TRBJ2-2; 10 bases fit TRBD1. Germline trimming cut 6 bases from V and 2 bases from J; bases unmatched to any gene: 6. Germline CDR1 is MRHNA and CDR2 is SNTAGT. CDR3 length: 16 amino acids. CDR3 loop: CASRALTGGNTGELFF. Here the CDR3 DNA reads TGTGCCAGCAGGGCCTTGACAGGGGGCAACACCGGGGAGCTGTTTTTT.

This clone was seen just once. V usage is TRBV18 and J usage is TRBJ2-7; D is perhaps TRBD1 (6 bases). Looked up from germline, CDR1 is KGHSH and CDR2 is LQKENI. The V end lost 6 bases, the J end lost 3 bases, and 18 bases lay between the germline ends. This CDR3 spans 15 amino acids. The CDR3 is CASSPVRDTDYEQYF. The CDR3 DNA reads TGTGCCAGCTCCCCGGTCCGGGACACCGACTACGAGCAGTACTTC.

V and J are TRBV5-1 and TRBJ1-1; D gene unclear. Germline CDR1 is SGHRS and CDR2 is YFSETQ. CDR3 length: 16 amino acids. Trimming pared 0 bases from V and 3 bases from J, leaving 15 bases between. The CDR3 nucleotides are TGCGCCAGCAGCTTGGGACACGGAACTCAGGACACTGAAGCTTTCTTT. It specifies CASSLGHGTQDTEAFF.